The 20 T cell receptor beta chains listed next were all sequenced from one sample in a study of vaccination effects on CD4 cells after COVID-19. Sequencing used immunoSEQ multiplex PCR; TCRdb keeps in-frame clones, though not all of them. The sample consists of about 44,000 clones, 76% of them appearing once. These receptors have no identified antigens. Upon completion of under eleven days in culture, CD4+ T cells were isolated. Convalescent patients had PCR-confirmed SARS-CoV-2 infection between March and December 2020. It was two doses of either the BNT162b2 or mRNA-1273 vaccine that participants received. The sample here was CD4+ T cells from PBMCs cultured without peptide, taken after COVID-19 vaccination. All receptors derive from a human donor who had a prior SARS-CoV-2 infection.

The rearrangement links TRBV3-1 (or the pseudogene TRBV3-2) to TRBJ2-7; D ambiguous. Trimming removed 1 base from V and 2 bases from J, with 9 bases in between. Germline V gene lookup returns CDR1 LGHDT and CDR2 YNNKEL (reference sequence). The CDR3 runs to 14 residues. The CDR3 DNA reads TGTGCCAGCAGCCAAGGCTGGTCGGCCTACGAGCAGTACTTC. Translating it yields CASSQGWSAYEQYF.

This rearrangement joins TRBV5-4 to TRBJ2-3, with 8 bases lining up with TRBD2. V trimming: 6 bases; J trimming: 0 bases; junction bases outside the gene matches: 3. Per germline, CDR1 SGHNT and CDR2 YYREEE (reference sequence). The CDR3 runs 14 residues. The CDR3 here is CASTTSGSTDTQYF. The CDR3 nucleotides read TGTGCCAGCACAACTAGCGGTAGCACAGATACGCAGTATTTT.

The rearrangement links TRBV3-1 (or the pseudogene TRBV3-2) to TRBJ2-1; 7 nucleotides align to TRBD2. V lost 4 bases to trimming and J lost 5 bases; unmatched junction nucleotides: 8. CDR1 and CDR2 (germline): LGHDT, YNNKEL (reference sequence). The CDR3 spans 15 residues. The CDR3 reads CASSLGLAAHNEQFF. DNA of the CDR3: TGTGCCAGCAGCCTCGGGCTAGCGGCCCACAATGAGCAGTTCTTC.

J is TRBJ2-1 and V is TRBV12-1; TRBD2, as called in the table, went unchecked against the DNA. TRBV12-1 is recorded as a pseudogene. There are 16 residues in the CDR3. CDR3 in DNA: TGTGCCAGCAGCTCGAGGACTAGCCGGAGGGACACTGAGCAGTTCTTC. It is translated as CASSSRTSRRDTEQFF.

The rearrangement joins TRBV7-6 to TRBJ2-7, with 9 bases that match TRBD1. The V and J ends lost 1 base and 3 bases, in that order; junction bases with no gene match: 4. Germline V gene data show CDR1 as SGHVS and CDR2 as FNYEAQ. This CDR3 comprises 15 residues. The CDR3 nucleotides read TGTGCCAGCAGCTTAGGACAGGGGGGGCACTACGAGCAGTACTTC. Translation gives CASSLGQGGHYEQYF.

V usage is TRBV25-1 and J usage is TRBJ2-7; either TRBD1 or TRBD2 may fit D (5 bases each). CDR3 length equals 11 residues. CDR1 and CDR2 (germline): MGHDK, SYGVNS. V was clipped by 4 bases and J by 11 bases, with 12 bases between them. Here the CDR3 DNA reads TGTGCCAGCAGTGCCATGGGACGGGAGTACTTC. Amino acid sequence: CASSAMGREYF.

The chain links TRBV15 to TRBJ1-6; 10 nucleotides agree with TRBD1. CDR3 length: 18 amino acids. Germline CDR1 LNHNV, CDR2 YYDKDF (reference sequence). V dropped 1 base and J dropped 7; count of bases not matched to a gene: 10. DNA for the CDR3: TGTGCCACCAGCAGAGCGGGACAGGGGTCTTTTTTGAATTCACCCCTCCACTTT. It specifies CATSRAGQGSFLNSPLHF.

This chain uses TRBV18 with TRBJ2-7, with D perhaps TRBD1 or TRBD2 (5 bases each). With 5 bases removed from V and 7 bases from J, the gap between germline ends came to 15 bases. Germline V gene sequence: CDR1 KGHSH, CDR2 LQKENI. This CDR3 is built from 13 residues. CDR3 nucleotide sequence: TGTGCCAGCTCATCGAGAGGGGTGGAAGAGCAGTACTTC. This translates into CASSSRGVEEQYF.

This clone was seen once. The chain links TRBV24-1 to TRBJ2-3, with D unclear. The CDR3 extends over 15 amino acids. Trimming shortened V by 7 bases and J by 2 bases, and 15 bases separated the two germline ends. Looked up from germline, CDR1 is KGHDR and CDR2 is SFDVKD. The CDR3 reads CATRPTSTNTDTQYF. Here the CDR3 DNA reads TGTGCCACCAGGCCGACATCCACGAACACAGATACGCAGTATTTT.

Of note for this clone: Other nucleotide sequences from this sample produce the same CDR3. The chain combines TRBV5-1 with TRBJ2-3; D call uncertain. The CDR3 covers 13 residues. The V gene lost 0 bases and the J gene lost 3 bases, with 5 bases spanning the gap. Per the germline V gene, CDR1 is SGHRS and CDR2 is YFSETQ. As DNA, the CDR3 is TGCGCCAGCAGCTTGGAATCTACAGATACGCAGTATTTT. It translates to CASSLESTDTQYF. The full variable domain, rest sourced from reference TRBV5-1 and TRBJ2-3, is KAGVTQTPRYLIKTRGQQVTLSCSPISGHRSVSWYQQTPGQGLQFLFEYFSETQRNKGNFPGRFSGRQFSNSRSEMNVSTLELGDSALYLCASSLESTDTQYFGPGTRLTVL.

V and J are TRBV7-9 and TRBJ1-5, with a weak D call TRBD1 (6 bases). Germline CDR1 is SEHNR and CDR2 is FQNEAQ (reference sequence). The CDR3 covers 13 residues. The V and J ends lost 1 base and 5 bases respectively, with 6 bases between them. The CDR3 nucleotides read TGTGCCAGCAGCTTAGACAGGGATCAGCCCCAGCATTTT. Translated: CASSLDRDQPQHF.

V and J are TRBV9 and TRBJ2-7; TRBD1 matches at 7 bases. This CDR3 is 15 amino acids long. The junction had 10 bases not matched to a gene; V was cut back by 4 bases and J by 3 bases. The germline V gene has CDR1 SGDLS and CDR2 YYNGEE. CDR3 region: CASSRDRASLYEQYF. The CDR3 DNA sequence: TGTGCCAGCAGCAGAGACAGGGCTTCCCTCTACGAGCAGTACTTC.

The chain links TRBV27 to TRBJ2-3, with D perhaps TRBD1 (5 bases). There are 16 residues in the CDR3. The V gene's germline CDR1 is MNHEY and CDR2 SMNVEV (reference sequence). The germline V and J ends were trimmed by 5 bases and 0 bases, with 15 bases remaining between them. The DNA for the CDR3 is TGTGCCAGCAGTAGTTCGACAGCTACGAGCACAGATACGCAGTATTTT. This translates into CASSSSTATSTDTQYF.

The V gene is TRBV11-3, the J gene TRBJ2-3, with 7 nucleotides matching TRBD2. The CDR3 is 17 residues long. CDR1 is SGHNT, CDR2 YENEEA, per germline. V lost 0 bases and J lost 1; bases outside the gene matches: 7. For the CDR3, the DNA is TGTGCCAGCAGCTTAGAGCCCGGCGGGAGCGGCACAGATACGCAGTATTTT. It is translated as CASSLEPGGSGTDTQYF. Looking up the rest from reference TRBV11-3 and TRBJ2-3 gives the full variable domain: EAGVVQSPRYKIIEKKQPVAFWCNPISGHNTLYWYLQNLGQGPELLIRYENEEAVDDSQLPKDRFSAERLKGVDSTLKIQPAELGDSAVYLCASSLEPGGSGTDTQYFGPGTRLTVL.

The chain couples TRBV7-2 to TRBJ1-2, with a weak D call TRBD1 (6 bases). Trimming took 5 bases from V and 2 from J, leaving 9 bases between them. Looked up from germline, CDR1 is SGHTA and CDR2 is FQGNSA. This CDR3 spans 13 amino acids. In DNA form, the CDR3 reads TGTGCCAGCAGCCCGGACAGAAACTATGGCTACACCTTC. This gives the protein CASSPDRNYGYTF.

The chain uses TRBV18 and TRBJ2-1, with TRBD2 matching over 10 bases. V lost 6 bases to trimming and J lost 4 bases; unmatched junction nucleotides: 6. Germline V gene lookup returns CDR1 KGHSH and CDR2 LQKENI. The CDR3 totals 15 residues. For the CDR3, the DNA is TGTGCCAGCTCGCGGACTAGCGGAGAGTACAATGAGCAGTTCTTC. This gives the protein CASSRTSGEYNEQFF. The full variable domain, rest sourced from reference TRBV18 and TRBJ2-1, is NAGVMQNPRHLVRRRGQEARLRCSPMKGHSHVYWYRQLPEEGLKFMVYLQKENIIDESGMPKERFSAEFPKEGPSILRIQQVVRGDSAAYFCASSRTSGEYNEQFFGPGTRLTVL.

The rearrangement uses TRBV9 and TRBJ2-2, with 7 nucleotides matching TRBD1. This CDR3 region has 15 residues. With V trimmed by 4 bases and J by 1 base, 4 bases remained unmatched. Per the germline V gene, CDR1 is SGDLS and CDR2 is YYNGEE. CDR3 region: CASSQRTGNTGELFF. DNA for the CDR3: TGTGCCAGCAGCCAACGGACAGGGAACACCGGGGAGCTGTTTTTT. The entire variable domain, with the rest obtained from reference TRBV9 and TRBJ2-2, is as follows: DSGVTQTPKHLITATGQRVTLRCSPRSGDLSVYWYQQSLDQGLQFLIQYYNGEERAKGNILERFSAQQFPDLHSELNLSSLELGDSALYFCASSQRTGNTGELFFGEGSRLTVL.

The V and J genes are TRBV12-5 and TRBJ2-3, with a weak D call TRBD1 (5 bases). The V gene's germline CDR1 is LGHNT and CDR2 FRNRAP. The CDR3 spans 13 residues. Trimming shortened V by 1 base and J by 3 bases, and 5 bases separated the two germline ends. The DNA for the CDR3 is TGTGCTAGTGGTTTGGGGACAACAGATACGCAGTATTTT. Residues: CASGLGTTDTQYF.

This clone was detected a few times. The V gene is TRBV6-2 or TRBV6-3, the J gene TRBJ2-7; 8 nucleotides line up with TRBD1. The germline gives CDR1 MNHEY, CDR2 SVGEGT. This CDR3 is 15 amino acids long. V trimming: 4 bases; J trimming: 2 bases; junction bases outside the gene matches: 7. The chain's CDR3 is CASSFDRGFTYEQYF. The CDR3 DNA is TGTGCCAGCAGTTTCGACAGGGGTTTTACCTACGAGCAGTACTTC.

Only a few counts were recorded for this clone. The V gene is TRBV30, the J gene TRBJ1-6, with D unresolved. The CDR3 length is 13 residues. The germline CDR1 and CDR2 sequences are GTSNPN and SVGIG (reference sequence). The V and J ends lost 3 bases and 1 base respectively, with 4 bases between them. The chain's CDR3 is CAWRLSYNSPLHF. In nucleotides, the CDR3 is TGTGCCTGGAGGCTTTCCTATAATTCACCCCTCCACTTT.